The present T cell receptor beta chain was sequenced within a study of CD8 T cells in Susac syndrome. CDR1 and CDR2 from the germline V gene are SQVTM and ANQGSEA. CDR3 length: 14 amino acids. V trimming: 3 bases; J trimming: 3 bases; junction bases outside the gene matches: 3. Reverse transcription of roughly 0.5 to 1 ug RNA was carried out with random hexamers. TCRdb reanalysed the immunoSEQ multiplex PCR reads using MiXCR and keeps one entry per CDR3 protein. Altogether about 89,000 distinct CDR3 sequences are present, approximately 92% being singletons, with the ten largest covering around 0.32%.

This clonotype originated in a human donor in good health. Sequenced: CD8+ T cells from PBMCs. The gene calls are TRBV29-1 and TRBJ2-2, with 8 bases identical to TRBD1. CDR3 nucleotide sequence: TGCAGCGTTGATGTACAGGGGGACACCGGGGAGCTGTTTTTT. It yields the protein CSVDVQGDTGELFF.